This T cell receptor (beta chain) emerged from a study of OX40 agonist ivuxolimab in advanced cancers. Overall study context: A mean age of around 63 years, range roughly 20 to 85, was recorded, and more than 80% were male.

This table comes from immunoSEQ multiplex PCR, and its TCRdb copy is limited to in-frame clones, with some not included. The table lists about 93,000 clones, roughly 94% of them singletons. General study points: What antigens the expanded peripheral T cells recognized was never established.

Blood was sampled at baseline, cycle 4 day 1, and cycle 7 day 1. A word on this clone: What it binds is not known.

This receptor was taken from an adult with an advanced solid tumor such as melanoma, head and neck, liver or kidney cancer. The sample here was CD4+ or CD8+ T cells sorted from blood, taken in a trial of the OX40 agonist ivuxolimab.

In nucleotides, the CDR3 is TGTGCCAGCAGTCAGGGAAATGAGCAGTTCTTC. It is translated as CASSQGNEQFF. J is TRBJ2-1 and V is TRBV27; TRBD1 might be the D (5 bases). V gave up 5 bases and J gave up 7 bases, with 6 bases separating them. This CDR3 contains 11 residues. CDR1 and CDR2 (germline): MNHEY, SMNVEV (reference sequence).